Listed below are T cell receptor beta chains from one sample, sequenced in a study of blood T cell repertoires in COVID-19. Libraries were prepared by immunoSEQ multiplex PCR; TCRdb keeps only in-frame clonotypes and omits some of them. The table lists approximately 94,000 clones, approximately 90% of them singletons. The material sequenced was peripheral blood. The receptors originated from an elderly woman with active COVID-19. CDR3s include the opening cysteine and the closing phenylalanine or tryptophan. The D gene is left open where the match is weak. Some rows have no size entry. The others give once, few or many, or a class for an expanded clone.

cdr3_nt cdr3_aa j_call d_call clone_size v_call
TGTGCCAGCAGCCCAGGGACTAGCGGGTATAACTCCTACAATGAGCAGTTCTTC CASSPGTSGYNSYNEQFF TRBJ2-1 TRBD2 . TRBV7-3
TGTGCCAGCAAAAAGGAGTGGAGCACTGAAGCTTTCTTT CASKKEWSTEAFF TRBJ1-1 . . TRBV6-5
TGTGCCAGCAGCCAAAGGGGGCAGGGCTACACCTTC CASSQRGQGYTF TRBJ1-2 TRBD1 . TRBV3-1/TRBV3-2
TGTGCCAGCAGTTTTGGGGTTGGCGGGGGCTTCAATCAGCCCCAGCATTTT CASSFGVGGGFNQPQHF TRBJ1-5 . . TRBV28
TGCGCCAGCAGCCAAGACAGAGGACTAGCGGTATACAATGAGCAGTTCTTC CASSQDRGLAVYNEQFF TRBJ2-1 TRBD2 few TRBV4-3
TGTGCTAGCAGCTTAGTAGGACAGTCGGGCGAGCAGTACTTC CASSLVGQSGEQYF TRBJ2-7 . . TRBV7-2
TGTGCCAGCAGTTACTCGCCAGGGGTCTACGAGCAGTACTTC CASSYSPGVYEQYF TRBJ2-7 . . TRBV6-5
TGTGCCAGCAGTCAGGGTCCCGGGGAGCTGTTTTTT CASSQGPGELFF TRBJ2-2 . . TRBV27
TGTGCCATCACCCCCTCGACAGGGCAGACGACTGAAGCTTTCTTT CAITPSTGQTTEAFF TRBJ1-1 TRBD1 . TRBV10-3
TGCGCCAGCAGCTTGGAACCCGCGGCAATCTTCGACGAGCAGTACTTC CASSLEPAAIFDEQYF TRBJ2-7 . . TRBV5-1
TGTGCCAGCAGCCAATGGGGGCAGTCTAGCACAGATACGCAGTATTTT CASSQWGQSSTDTQYF TRBJ2-3 . . TRBV14
TGTGCCACCAGTGATCCGGGACAGGCCTCCTACGAGCAGTACTTC CATSDPGQASYEQYF TRBJ2-7 TRBD1 . TRBV24-1
TGTGCCAGCCCCCCGAGCAGGGGAGGGACCGCCCATGGCTACACCTTC CASPPSRGGTAHGYTF TRBJ1-2 . . TRBV2
TGTGCCAGCAGCGCTGAGGACAGGGTGGACATTCAGTACTTC CASSAEDRVDIQYF TRBJ2-4 TRBD1 once TRBV9
TGTGCCAGCAGTGAACCCGGTAGCAGGGGGCCAGATACGCAGTATTTT CASSEPGSRGPDTQYF TRBJ2-3 TRBD1 . TRBV6-1
TGTGCCAGCAGCTGGGGGGCAGGACAGGGGAACACCGGGGAGCTGTTTTTT CASSWGAGQGNTGELFF TRBJ2-2 TRBD1 few TRBV5-4
TGCGCCAGCAGCCCCGGACTAGCGGGAGGGGCAGATACGCAGTATTTT CASSPGLAGGADTQYF TRBJ2-3 TRBD2 . TRBV5-1
TGTGCCAGCAGCTTAGGTGGAGGGGGCACAGATACGCAGTATTTT CASSLGGGGTDTQYF TRBJ2-3 . . TRBV7-2
TGTGCCAGCAGCTTAGGGACTAGCGGGAGTACGAAGGGGGTCAAGTTCTTC CASSLGTSGSTKGVKFF TRBJ2-1 TRBD2 . TRBV7-9
TGCGCCAGCAGCCAAAGAACCGGGACTAGCGGGGGGACCCAAGAGACCCAGTACTTC CASSQRTGTSGGTQETQYF TRBJ2-5 TRBD2 . TRBV4-3
TGTGCCAGCAGCGTAGTTGACAGTTCATCCGAGCAGTACTTC CASSVVDSSSEQYF TRBJ2-7 . . TRBV9
TGTGCCAGTAGTGTGAACAGGGGGCGTCCAGATACGCAGTATTTT CASSVNRGRPDTQYF TRBJ2-3 TRBD1 . TRBV19
TGCGCCAGCAGTCAATCGGGGGGAACTAATGAAAAACTGTTTTTT CASSQSGGTNEKLFF TRBJ1-4 . . TRBV23-1
TGTGCCAGCAGCGTAGGACTAGCGGGAGTTAGGGCCAACGTCCTGACTTTC CASSVGLAGVRANVLTF TRBJ2-6 TRBD2 . TRBV9
TGTGCCAGCAGTGCAAGGACAGTTTTCGGCAATCAGCCCCAGCATTTT CASSARTVFGNQPQHF TRBJ1-5 . . TRBV6-1